This T cell receptor (beta chain) was sequenced during a study of tumor-infiltrating lymphocytes in primary liver carcinoma. From unsorted bulk tissue weighing about 20-32 mg, DNA and RNA were co-extracted. Surgical resection was used to treat these primary liver carcinoma patients. Patients were chronically HBV-infected and treatment-naive. The sample holds many counts of this clonotype. With approximately 500 ng total RNA as template and a constant-region primer, TCR beta cDNA was made. Amplification in three nested multiplex PCR rounds with slightly modified ARM-PCR gave rise to TCR beta libraries. The two initial PCR rounds, roughly 9 cycles each, used TRBV1-TRBV30 forward and C-beta reverse primers. TCRdb re-analysed the multiplex PCR reads in MiXCR, keeping a single row per CDR3 protein. The sample contains 95,000 to 150,000 distinct CDR3 sequences, nearly 70% of which appear only once. Between the trimmed V and J ends, which lost 4 bases and 2 bases, there was a span of 27 bases. Germline V gene lookup returns CDR1 GTSNPN and CDR2 SVGIG (reference sequence). This CDR3 has 20 residues.

V gene TRBV30 combines with J gene TRBJ2-6, with D perhaps assigned TRBD1 or TRBD2 (5 bases each). Sequenced: tumor-adjacent normal liver tissue. The clonotype originates from a woman aged 60-70 years with primary liver carcinoma and hepatitis B virus infection. This chain's CDR3 is CAWTAKKLSRGRAGANVLTF. DNA of the CDR3: TGTGCCTGGACCGCGAAGAAATTGAGTAGGGGACGGGCTGGGGCCAACGTCCTGACTTTC.